A selection of T cell receptor beta chains follows, all from one sample in a study of post-analysis software for immune sequencing data. TCRdb reprocessed the PCR reads via MiXCR and lists one record per CDR3 protein. The sample lists over 700,000 distinct CDR3 sequences, 25% to 30% seen once, with around 0.55% in the top ten. Sequences were obtained from blood. These receptor sequences come from a girl under 18 with multiple sclerosis. Each CDR3 is given with its conserved first and last residue. Fields, in order: V gene, clone size, D gene, J gene, CDR3 protein, CDR3 DNA. The D gene is left open where the match is weak. Some rows have no size entry. The others give once, few or many, or a class for an expanded clone.

V gene: TRBV5-1
clone size: -
D gene: -
J gene: TRBJ1-2
CDR3 protein: CASSLRGQQDGYTF
CDR3 DNA: TGCGCCAGCAGCTTGCGCGGACAGCAGGATGGCTACACCTTC

V gene: TRBV6-1
clone size: -
D gene: -
J gene: TRBJ2-5
CDR3 protein: CASSPGLPAGSQETQYF
CDR3 DNA: TGTGCCAGCAGCCCCGGGTTGCCAGCGGGCAGCCAAGAGACCCAGTACTTC

V gene: TRBV25-1
clone size: -
D gene: -
J gene: TRBJ1-2
CDR3 protein: CASSEYRREAPTGYTF
CDR3 DNA: TGTGCCAGCAGTGAATATAGACGGGAAGCTCCTACGGGCTACACATTC

V gene: TRBV5-6
clone size: -
D gene: -
J gene: TRBJ1-1
CDR3 protein: CASSLAIRANTEAFF
CDR3 DNA: TGTGCCAGCAGCTTGGCGATTCGGGCGAACACTGAAGCTTTCTTT

V gene: TRBV20-1
clone size: few
D gene: -
J gene: TRBJ2-1
CDR3 protein: CSASDNGNEQFF
CDR3 DNA: TGCAGTGCTAGCGACAACGGCAATGAGCAGTTCTTC

V gene: TRBV28
clone size: -
D gene: -
J gene: TRBJ2-3
CDR3 protein: CASAGWGPSRADTQYF
CDR3 DNA: TGTGCCAGCGCGGGGTGGGGGCCCTCCCGGGCAGATACGCAGTATTTT

V gene: TRBV6-1
clone size: -
D gene: TRBD2
J gene: TRBJ2-3
CDR3 protein: CASSGRGGRADTQYF
CDR3 DNA: TGTGCCAGCAGCGGTCGGGGGGGCAGGGCAGATACGCAGTATTTT

V gene: TRBV6-2/TRBV6-3
clone size: many
D gene: -
J gene: TRBJ2-1
CDR3 protein: CASSYSSQRARSYNEQFF
CDR3 DNA: TGTGCCAGCAGTTACTCCAGTCAGCGGGCGCGCTCCTACAATGAGCAGTTCTTC

V gene: TRBV11-2
clone size: -
D gene: -
J gene: TRBJ1-1
CDR3 protein: CASSREWGSTEAFF
CDR3 DNA: TGTGCCAGCAGCCGCGAGTGGGGGAGCACTGAAGCTTTCTTT

V gene: TRBV2
clone size: -
D gene: -
J gene: TRBJ2-1
CDR3 protein: CASSTRTETQFF
CDR3 DNA: TGTGCCAGCAGTACTAGGACAGAGACCCAGTTCTTC

V gene: TRBV4-1
clone size: -
D gene: TRBD2
J gene: TRBJ2-7
CDR3 protein: CASSTGRGAYEQYF
CDR3 DNA: TGCGCCAGCAGCACCGGACGGGGGGCCTACGAGCAGTACTTC

V gene: TRBV6-6
clone size: -
D gene: TRBD2
J gene: TRBJ2-7
CDR3 protein: CASSYSSAASGYEQYF
CDR3 DNA: TGTGCCAGCAGTTACTCGTCTGCGGCTAGCGGCTACGAGCAGTACTTC

V gene: TRBV20-1
clone size: -
D gene: -
J gene: TRBJ2-7
CDR3 protein: CSAREDSYEQYF
CDR3 DNA: TGCAGTGCTAGAGAGGACTCCTACGAGCAGTACTTC

V gene: TRBV10-2
clone size: many
D gene: -
J gene: TRBJ2-7
CDR3 protein: CASSGGSYEQYF
CDR3 DNA: TGCGCCAGCAGTGGGGGCAGTTACGAGCAGTACTTC

V gene: TRBV20-1
clone size: -
D gene: TRBD2
J gene: TRBJ2-5
CDR3 protein: CSAITGTSGREYQEAQYF
CDR3 DNA: TGTAGTGCCATCACCGGGACTAGCGGGAGGGAGTACCAAGAGGCCCAGTACTTC

V gene: TRBV25-1
clone size: few
D gene: -
J gene: TRBJ2-5
CDR3 protein: CASSEWRDNEQYF
CDR3 DNA: TGTGCCAGCAGTGAATGGAGGGACAATGAGCAGTACTTC

V gene: TRBV6-5
clone size: few
D gene: TRBD2
J gene: TRBJ2-1
CDR3 protein: CASSPGTSPYNEQFF
CDR3 DNA: TGTGCCAGCAGCCCCGGGACTAGCCCCTACAATGAGCAGTTCTTC

V gene: TRBV5-1
clone size: -
D gene: -
J gene: TRBJ1-2
CDR3 protein: CASSLGSAGYGYTF
CDR3 DNA: TGCGCCAGCAGCTTGGGGTCGGCGGGCTATGGCTACACCTTC

V gene: TRBV18
clone size: -
D gene: -
J gene: TRBJ2-5
CDR3 protein: CASSPTQGGLAETQYF
CDR3 DNA: TGTGCCAGCTCACCAACCCAGGGAGGATTGGCAGAGACCCAGTACTTC

V gene: TRBV29-1
clone size: few
D gene: TRBD1
J gene: TRBJ2-7
CDR3 protein: CSGRDRESYEQYF
CDR3 DNA: TGCAGCGGCCGAGACAGGGAGTCCTACGAGCAGTACTTC

V gene: TRBV4-3
clone size: -
D gene: TRBD1
J gene: TRBJ1-2
CDR3 protein: CASSQTGQTNYGYTF
CDR3 DNA: TGCGCCAGCAGCCAGACGGGACAGACTAACTATGGCTACACCTTC

V gene: TRBV10-3
clone size: -
D gene: -
J gene: TRBJ2-7
CDR3 protein: CAISDLRDAYYEQYF
CDR3 DNA: TGTGCCATCAGTGACCTCCGGGACGCCTACTACGAGCAGTACTTC

V gene: TRBV12-3/TRBV12-4
clone size: few
D gene: -
J gene: TRBJ2-5
CDR3 protein: CASSFRRGEETQYF
CDR3 DNA: TGTGCCAGCAGTTTCCGCAGGGGGGAAGAGACCCAGTACTTC

V gene: TRBV11-2
clone size: -
D gene: -
J gene: TRBJ2-7
CDR3 protein: CASSDPWNLGDIAHEQYF
CDR3 DNA: TGTGCCAGCAGCGACCCGTGGAACCTGGGGGATATTGCCCACGAGCAGTACTTC

V gene: TRBV7-8
clone size: -
D gene: -
J gene: TRBJ1-4
CDR3 protein: CASSLAGPFTGSKLFF
CDR3 DNA: TGTGCCAGCAGCTTAGCGGGGCCCTTCACCGGATCCAAACTGTTTTTT

V gene: TRBV10-2
clone size: few
D gene: TRBD2
J gene: TRBJ2-7
CDR3 protein: CASSDPGLAGVGYEQYF
CDR3 DNA: TGCGCCAGCAGTGATCCGGGACTAGCGGGAGTGGGCTACGAGCAGTACTTC

V gene: TRBV11-3
clone size: few
D gene: -
J gene: TRBJ1-5
CDR3 protein: CAGGRNSNQPQHF
CDR3 DNA: TGTGCCGGGGGACGTAATAGCAATCAGCCCCAGCATTTT

V gene: TRBV4-2
clone size: -
D gene: -
J gene: TRBJ1-5
CDR3 protein: CASSQAGNDQPQHF
CDR3 DNA: TGTGCCAGCAGCCAAGCTGGGAATGACCAGCCCCAGCATTTT

V gene: TRBV28
clone size: -
D gene: TRBD2
J gene: TRBJ2-1
CDR3 protein: CASSLSVAGVNEQFF
CDR3 DNA: TGTGCCAGCAGTTTATCGGTAGCGGGGGTCAATGAGCAGTTCTTC

V gene: TRBV5-1
clone size: -
D gene: -
J gene: TRBJ1-5
CDR3 protein: CASSFDSDQSQHF
CDR3 DNA: TGCGCCAGCAGCTTCGACAGTGATCAGTCCCAGCATTTT

V gene: TRBV6-5
clone size: few
D gene: -
J gene: TRBJ2-7
CDR3 protein: CASSERRGAEYF
CDR3 DNA: TGTGCCAGCAGCGAGCGTAGGGGGGCGGAGTACTTC

V gene: TRBV5-1
clone size: -
D gene: -
J gene: TRBJ2-2
CDR3 protein: CASRSAPGELFF
CDR3 DNA: TGCGCCAGCAGATCGGCCCCGGGGGAGCTGTTTTTT

V gene: TRBV7-2
clone size: few
D gene: TRBD2
J gene: TRBJ2-7
CDR3 protein: CASSSVAGGLDEQYF
CDR3 DNA: TGTGCCAGCAGCTCAGTAGCGGGAGGGTTGGACGAGCAGTACTTC

V gene: TRBV7-2
clone size: many
D gene: -
J gene: TRBJ1-1
CDR3 protein: CASSFWGTEAFF
CDR3 DNA: TGTGCCAGCAGCTTTTGGGGGACTGAAGCTTTCTTT

V gene: TRBV20-1
clone size: -
D gene: -
J gene: TRBJ1-6
CDR3 protein: CSARDLGYPNSPLHF
CDR3 DNA: TGCAGTGCTAGAGATCTGGGGTACCCTAATTCACCCCTCCACTTT

V gene: TRBV7-9
clone size: once
D gene: -
J gene: TRBJ2-7
CDR3 protein: CASSSRSSTGGRGEQYF
CDR3 DNA: TGTGCCAGCAGTTCCCGCTCATCGACCGGGGGAAGGGGCGAGCAGTACTTC

V gene: TRBV12-3/TRBV12-4
clone size: -
D gene: -
J gene: TRBJ1-5
CDR3 protein: CASSNNFQPQHF
CDR3 DNA: TGTGCCAGCAGTAACAATTTCCAGCCCCAGCATTTT

V gene: TRBV28
clone size: -
D gene: TRBD1
J gene: TRBJ1-1
CDR3 protein: CASNRGLVPEAFF
CDR3 DNA: TGTGCCAGCAACAGGGGTCTTGTCCCTGAAGCTTTCTTT

V gene: TRBV7-9
clone size: -
D gene: -
J gene: TRBJ1-3
CDR3 protein: CASSLEGNGNTIYF
CDR3 DNA: TGTGCCAGCAGCTTAGAGGGAAATGGAAACACCATATATTTT

V gene: TRBV21-1
clone size: once
D gene: -
J gene: TRBJ1-2
CDR3 protein: CASSKVFGGYTF
CDR3 DNA: TGTGCCAGCAGCAAAGTTTTTGGTGGCTACACCTTC

V gene: TRBV29-1
clone size: few
D gene: -
J gene: TRBJ1-4
CDR3 protein: CSVGRGSEKLFF
CDR3 DNA: TGCAGCGTTGGTCGGGGGTCGGAAAAACTGTTTTTT

V gene: TRBV15
clone size: few
D gene: -
J gene: TRBJ2-3
CDR3 protein: CATGGRSSTDTQYF
CDR3 DNA: TGTGCCACCGGGGGGCGTTCTAGCACAGATACGCAGTATTTT

V gene: TRBV7-9
clone size: few
D gene: TRBD1
J gene: TRBJ1-2
CDR3 protein: CASSYRTGLNYGYTF
CDR3 DNA: TGTGCCAGCAGCTACAGGACAGGGCTAAACTATGGCTACACCTTC

V gene: TRBV5-1
clone size: -
D gene: -
J gene: TRBJ2-1
CDR3 protein: CASSPMVGPANYNEQFF
CDR3 DNA: TGCGCCAGCAGCCCCATGGTAGGACCGGCAAACTACAATGAGCAGTTCTTC

V gene: TRBV20-1
clone size: few
D gene: -
J gene: TRBJ2-5
CDR3 protein: CSAPRGRETGETQYF
CDR3 DNA: TGCAGTGCCCCCCGAGGCCGGGAAACAGGAGAGACCCAGTACTTC

V gene: TRBV10-3
clone size: few
D gene: -
J gene: TRBJ1-4
CDR3 protein: CAISETAATNEKLFF
CDR3 DNA: TGTGCCATCAGTGAGACGGCTGCAACTAATGAAAAACTGTTTTTT

V gene: TRBV19
clone size: -
D gene: -
J gene: TRBJ2-1
CDR3 protein: CASSILETGGNEQFF
CDR3 DNA: TGTGCCAGTAGTATCCTGGAGACAGGCGGCAATGAGCAGTTCTTC

V gene: TRBV6-6
clone size: few
D gene: -
J gene: TRBJ1-2
CDR3 protein: CASSETGGYGYTF
CDR3 DNA: TGTGCCAGCAGCGAGACAGGAGGCTATGGCTACACCTTC

V gene: TRBV11-2
clone size: -
D gene: -
J gene: TRBJ2-1
CDR3 protein: CASSDSGLQEQFF
CDR3 DNA: TGTGCCAGCAGCGATAGTGGGCTTCAGGAGCAGTTCTTC

V gene: TRBV3-1
clone size: -
D gene: -
J gene: TRBJ1-2
CDR3 protein: CASSRQSTGYGYTF
CDR3 DNA: TGTGCCAGCAGCAGACAGAGTACCGGCTATGGCTACACCTTC

V gene: TRBV5-1
clone size: few
D gene: -
J gene: TRBJ1-1
CDR3 protein: CASSLGRGMDTEAFF
CDR3 DNA: TGCGCCAGCAGCTTGGGACGGGGAATGGACACTGAAGCTTTCTTT

V gene: TRBV6-1
clone size: few
D gene: TRBD1
J gene: TRBJ2-7
CDR3 protein: CASSPGTGWEQLRRQYF
CDR3 DNA: TGTGCCAGCAGTCCCGGGACAGGGTGGGAACAACTACGGAGGCAGTACTTC